This TCR beta chain stems from a study of CD8+ T cells in alopecia areata. Looking at the study overall: Oral tofacitinib, 5 to 10 mg twice daily, was given in an open-label trial.

RNA was isolated and reverse transcribed to cDNA, the sequencing template. The repertoire was sequenced with immunoSEQ multiplex PCR; TCRdb's copy has only in-frame clones and lacks some. In the table there are around 190,000 clones, approximately 61% of which are singletons. Of note for this clone: Its antigen is unidentified.

In germline, CDR1 is MNHEY, CDR2 SMNVEV (reference sequence). Trimming stripped 0 bases from V and 7 bases from J, with 8 bases between. CDR3 length: 13 residues. Findings and limits, study-wide: Only one nonresponder was present, which leaves the link between baseline CD8+ expansion and response uncertain. Throughout tofacitinib, many expanded lesional clones continued to persist in scalp and blood.

Treatment denoted: oral pan-JAK inhibitor, 5-10 mg twice daily. The investigators collected lesional scalp punch biopsies and peripheral blood from alopecia areata patients. This chain links TRBV27 with TRBJ2-3, with D unclear. The receptor was derived from a human donor with alopecia areata. The sequencing used CD4+ T cells sorted from blood, collected at week 24, from a patient treated with tofacitinib. The CDR3 reads CASSLSWRNTQYF. The CDR3 nucleotides read TGTGCCAGCAGTTTATCTTGGAGAAATACGCAGTATTTT.